The 29 T cell receptor beta chains presented below share a single source sample, sequenced in a study of blood T cell repertoires in COVID-19 (dated by TCRdb to the early 2020s). Receptors were amplified or captured by the immunoSEQ multiplex PCR assay. TCRdb took this table from immuneACCESS and kept in-frame rearrangements with V and J called. Such tables lack part of the clones; where checked against another copy, unresolved V genes explain under half of the gap, and the rest is unexplained. Counted in this sample were approximately 94,000 clones; roughly 85% of them appeared once. The ten most abundant clones make up roughly 31% of the sample. Specimen: peripheral blood. The receptor source for this set is a man aged 65-85 years with active or convalescent COVID-19.

V and J are TRBV7-8 and TRBJ1-2, with 10 bases matching TRBD1. J gave up 6 bases and V 1 base, and 8 bases lay outside the gene matches. There are 16 residues in the CDR3. Germline-derived CDR1 and CDR2 are SGHVS and FQNEAQ. The CDR3 here is CASSLEGQGRENGYTF. Written as DNA, the CDR3 is TGTGCCAGCAGCTTAGAGGGACAGGGGAGGGAGAATGGCTACACCTTC.

The V call is TRBV7-6, the J call TRBJ1-5, with 7 bases matching TRBD1. Trimming at V came to 5 bases and at J to 2 bases, leaving 6 bases not matched to a gene. The CDR3 has 15 amino acids. Germline assignment: CDR1 SGHVS and CDR2 FNYEAQ. The CDR3 loop reads CASSQEQGGNQPQHF. CDR3 coding DNA: TGTGCCAGCAGCCAGGAGCAGGGGGGCAATCAGCCCCAGCATTTT.

Comment on this clone: Other DNA sequences in the sample encode the same CDR3. The chain joins TRBV18 to TRBJ1-1; 7 nucleotides match TRBD1. After removal of 3 bases from V and 4 bases from J, the junction contained 5 bases not matched to a gene. Per germline, CDR1 KGHSH and CDR2 LQKENI. This CDR3 is built from 14 residues. The CDR3 reads CASSPRQGTTEAFF. CDR3 DNA sequence: TGTGCCAGCTCACCGCGACAGGGAACCACTGAAGCTTTCTTT. Looking up the rest from reference TRBV18 and TRBJ1-1 gives the full variable domain: NAGVMQNPRHLVRRRGQEARLRCSPMKGHSHVYWYRQLPEEGLKFMVYLQKENIIDESGMPKERFSAEFPKEGPSILRIQQVVRGDSAAYFCASSPRQGTTEAFFGQGTRLTVV.

The chain is built from TRBV2 and TRBJ2-1; D is unclear. Looked up from germline, CDR1 is SNHLY and CDR2 is FYNNEI. Trimming took 2 bases from V and 1 from J, leaving 6 bases between them. This CDR3 has 14 amino acids. This CDR3 is CASSETRSYNEQFF. The CDR3 DNA reads TGTGCCAGCAGTGAAACCAGGTCCTACAATGAGCAGTTCTTC.

This sequence joins TRBV24-1 and TRBJ2-1, with 10 bases aligning to TRBD2. The CDR3 is made up of 16 amino acids. The V segment lost 5 bases and the J segment 2 bases; nucleotides outside the gene matches: 5. In germline, CDR1 is KGHDR, CDR2 SFDVKD. The CDR3 loop reads CATSVASGSTYNEQFF. CDR3 sequence (DNA): TGTGCCACCAGTGTCGCTAGCGGGAGTACCTACAATGAGCAGTTCTTC.

The chain links TRBV6-5 to TRBJ1-1, with 9 nucleotides matching TRBD1. After removal of 6 bases from V and 3 bases from J, the junction contained 5 bases not matched to a gene. Germline lookup yields CDR1 MNHEY and CDR2 SVGAGI. The CDR3 has 14 residues. CDR3 bases: TGTGCCAGCAGGGGACAGGGACGGGACACTGAAGCTTTCTTT. Its protein product is CASRGQGRDTEAFF.

This clone is a singleton in its sample. V gene TRBV6-1 combines with J gene TRBJ1-5; D is uncertain. V was clipped by 1 base and J by 2 bases, with 9 bases between them. In germline, CDR1 is MNHNS, CDR2 SASEGT. This CDR3 is built from 15 residues. The CDR3 DNA reads TGTGCCAGCAGTGAAGGGGAGGGAGGCAATCAGCCCCAGCATTTT. Protein: CASSEGEGGNQPQHF.

The chain employs TRBV3-1 (or the pseudogene TRBV3-2) and TRBJ1-6; 10 nucleotides line up with TRBD1. The length of the CDR3 is 15 residues. With 4 bases clipped from V and 10 bases from J, the junction kept 7 bases outside the gene matches. Germline assignment: CDR1 LGHDT and CDR2 YNNKEL (reference sequence). The CDR3 loop is CASSPHGTGESPLHF. The CDR3 DNA is TGTGCCAGCAGCCCGCACGGGACAGGGGAATCACCCCTCCACTTT.

This clone was seen repeatedly, ten times or more. This rearrangement joins TRBV24-1 to TRBJ2-2; 7 bases agree with TRBD1. This CDR3 has 14 amino acids. V dropped 10 bases and J dropped 7; count of bases not matched to a gene: 11. Per germline, CDR1 KGHDR and CDR2 SFDVKD. For the CDR3, the DNA is TGTGCCACTAGACAGGGTGATCGTAACGGGGAGCTGTTTTTT. This codes for CATRQGDRNGELFF.

This clone was seen only once. The rearrangement uses TRBV10-3 and TRBJ1-2, with D maybe TRBD1 (6 bases). CDR1 is ENHRY, CDR2 SYGVKD, per germline. The CDR3 totals 13 residues. V shed 7 bases and J shed 8 bases, with 17 bases lying between them. CDR3 DNA: TGTGCCATCACTTGGGGGCTGACGGAAGGCTACACCTTC. It specifies CAITWGLTEGYTF.

This clone was recorded only once. The rearrangement links TRBV15 to TRBJ1-1, with D perhaps TRBD1 (6 bases). From germline, CDR1 is LNHNV and CDR2 YYDKDF (reference sequence). The CDR3 covers 12 residues. Trimming took 4 bases from V and 6 from J, leaving 9 bases between them. CDR3 residues: CATSKGVSEAFF. The CDR3 DNA is TGTGCCACCAGCAAGGGGGTCTCTGAAGCTTTCTTT.

This chain joins TRBV7-7 and TRBJ2-2; TRBD2 is a possible D gene (6 bases). Germline V gene data show CDR1 as SSHAT and CDR2 as FNYEAQ (reference sequence). The CDR3 length is 15 residues. V lost 1 base and J lost 6, with 12 bases in between. As DNA, the CDR3 is TGTGCCAGCAGCTTAGAGTTGGGGGGTCCCGGGGAGCTGTTTTTT. This gives the protein CASSLELGGPGELFF. Filled out from reference TRBV7-7 and TRBJ2-2, the complete variable domain reads GAGVSQSPRYKVTKRGQDVTLRCDPISSHATLYWYQQALGQGPEFLTYFNYEAQPDKSGLPSDRFSAERPEGSISTLTIQRTEQRDSAMYRCASSLELGGPGELFFGEGSRLTVL.

The chain is built from TRBV6-5 and TRBJ1-5; 7 nucleotides agree with TRBD1. After removal of 6 bases from V and 0 bases from J, the junction contained 5 bases not matched to a gene. CDR1 is MNHEY, CDR2 SVGAGI, per germline. The CDR3 has 15 amino acids. CDR3 residues: CASRGGQYSNQPQHF. CDR3 sequence (DNA): TGTGCCAGCAGGGGGGGACAGTATAGCAATCAGCCCCAGCATTTT.

V gene TRBV4-1 combines with J gene TRBJ2-7; 8 positions agree with TRBD1. The trim removed 4 bases at V and 6 bases at J, leaving 17 bases unmatched. From germline, CDR1 is MGHRA and CDR2 YSYEKL. The CDR3 sequence is 17 residues long. This chain's CDR3 is CASSRNSPGQDSSEQYF. For the CDR3, the DNA is TGCGCCAGCAGCCGTAACTCGCCGGGACAGGATTCGAGCGAGCAGTACTTC.

J is TRBJ1-1 and V is TRBV25-1; 9 positions match TRBD1. CDR1 is MGHDK, CDR2 SYGVNS, per germline. The CDR3 is 15 amino acids. J lost 4 bases, V lost 6 bases, and 9 bases had no gene match. CDR3: CASSETGGVSTEAFF. Here the CDR3 DNA reads TGTGCCAGCAGCGAAACAGGGGGCGTGAGCACTGAAGCTTTCTTT. The variable domain in full, completed from reference TRBV25-1 and TRBJ1-1, reads EADIYQTPRYLVIGTGKKITLECSQTMGHDKMYWYQQDPGMELHLIHYSYGVNSTEKGDLSSESTVSRIRTEHFPLTLESARPSHTSQYLCASSETGGVSTEAFFGQGTRLTVV.

The V call is TRBV5-1, the J call TRBJ2-1, with 10 bases lining up with TRBD2. This CDR3 has 20 residues. Germline CDR1 reads SGHRS; CDR2 reads YFSETQ. Trimming at V came to 1 base and at J to 6 bases, leaving 19 bases not matched to a gene. In nucleotides, the CDR3 is TGCGCCAGCAGCTTGCTGCCCTTGGGGCTAGCGGGGGTGCAAAGCAATGAGCAGTTCTTC. Protein product: CASSLLPLGLAGVQSNEQFF.

The genes are TRBV30 and TRBJ2-6, with D perhaps matching TRBD2 (5 bases). The CDR3 loop spans 16 amino acids. V was cut by 2 bases and J by 0 bases, with 11 bases left in between. The germline CDR1 and CDR2 sequences are GTSNPN and SVGIG (reference sequence). CDR3 sequence (DNA): TGTGCCTGGAGTCAGGTCGGGGTCTCTGGGGCCAACGTCCTGACTTTC. Protein: CAWSQVGVSGANVLTF.

V usage is TRBV7-3 and J usage is TRBJ2-5, with D perhaps TRBD2 (5 bases). CDR1 is SGHTA, CDR2 FQGTGA, per germline. The CDR3 is 13 amino acids. V lost 2 bases to trimming and J lost 5 bases, with 9 bases between them. The CDR3 DNA sequence: TGTGCCAGCAGCTTAGGGAGAGGGGAGACCCAGTACTTC. Translation: CASSLGRGETQYF.

The chain employs TRBV6-2 or TRBV6-3 and TRBJ2-5; 7 bases line up with TRBD2. Per the germline V gene, CDR1 is MNHEY and CDR2 is SVGEGT. This CDR3 is 15 amino acids long. V dropped 2 bases and J dropped 5; count of bases not matched to a gene: 8. This chain's CDR3 is CASSYLGLDLETQYF. Written as DNA, the CDR3 is TGTGCCAGCAGTTACCTAGGACTAGATTTGGAGACCCAGTACTTC.

This rearrangement joins TRBV11-2 to TRBJ2-1; 9 bases are a match to TRBD1. Germline V gene lookup returns CDR1 SGHAT and CDR2 FQNNGV. The CDR3 length is 14 residues. V was clipped by 2 bases and J by 10 bases; unmatched bases: 6. CDR3 in amino acids: CASSLPGQGWEQFF. The DNA for the CDR3 is TGTGCCAGCAGCTTACCGGGACAGGGATGGGAGCAGTTCTTC.

The chain links TRBV28 to TRBJ2-4, with D possibly TRBD1 on 6 matching bases. Trimming shortened V by 3 bases and J by 1 base, and 13 bases separated the two germline ends. The CDR3 is made up of 16 amino acids. Germline lookup yields CDR1 MDHEN and CDR2 SYDVKM. The CDR3 nucleotides are TGTGCCAGCAGTTTCTCGGCAGGGGAGGCCAAAAACATTCAGTACTTC. It yields the protein CASSFSAGEAKNIQYF.

CDR3 loop: CASSLVGTAYNEQFF. Here the CDR3 DNA reads TGCGCCAGCAGCTTGGTCGGAACAGCTTACAATGAGCAGTTCTTC. The genes are TRBV5-1 and TRBJ2-1; no reliable D call. Trimming shortened V by 0 bases and J by 4 bases, and 11 bases separated the two germline ends. The CDR3 spans 15 residues. Germline V gene lookup returns CDR1 SGHRS and CDR2 YFSETQ.

The chain uses TRBV7-8 and TRBJ1-4, with D unresolved. CDR1 SGHVS and CDR2 FQNEAQ come from the germline V gene. V lost 4 bases and J 5 bases, leaving 14 bases between the germline ends. The CDR3 runs to 15 residues. CDR3 in DNA: TGTGCCAGCAGCTACGGCTCGCCGGGGAATGAAAAACTGTTTTTT. It codes for CASSYGSPGNEKLFF.

The chain has TRBV7-9 and TRBJ2-2; TRBD2 agrees at 7 bases. The J segment lost 5 bases and the V segment lost 5 bases, leaving 11 bases of the junction unmatched. Germline V gene data show CDR1 as SEHNR and CDR2 as FQNEAQ (reference sequence). The CDR3 is 16 amino acids. Written as DNA, the CDR3 is TGTGCCAGCAGCCCCACGGTGGGGCGGGGGACCGGGGAGCTGTTTTTT. Protein sequence: CASSPTVGRGTGELFF.

The table lists this clone with a few counts. The chain combines TRBV7-9 with TRBJ2-1; TRBD2 matches 9 bases. The CDR3 covers 18 residues. The V gene's germline CDR1 is SEHNR and CDR2 FQNEAQ (reference sequence). V gave up 1 base and J gave up 5 bases; unmatched junction bases: 12. The CDR3: CASSLGFLAGGSHNEQFF. The CDR3 DNA is TGTGCCAGCAGCTTAGGTTTTTTGGCGGGAGGGTCCCACAATGAGCAGTTCTTC.

The V gene is TRBV4-2, the J gene TRBJ1-2; D unresolved. The CDR3 consists of 17 residues. Germline values: CDR1 LGHNA, CDR2 YNFKEQ. The V and J ends lost 0 bases and 3 bases respectively, with 17 bases between them. In DNA, the CDR3 is TGTGCCAGCAGCCAAGATGTGGCGGCCGGTAACCACTATGGCTACACCTTC. Translation gives CASSQDVAAGNHYGYTF.

This clone was counted once. The rearrangement joins TRBV28 to TRBJ1-5; D gene uncertain. Deletions cut 6 bases from V and 0 bases from J, with 12 bases between. The CDR3 is made up of 15 amino acids. Germline V CDR1 and CDR2: MDHEN, SYDVKM. The CDR3, as DNA: TGTGCCAGCAGCTCAGTTATTAATAGCAATCAGCCCCAGCATTTT. Translation: CASSSVINSNQPQHF.

J is TRBJ2-5 and V is TRBV5-1; D remains ambiguous. The germline V and J ends were trimmed by 0 bases and 0 bases, with 9 bases remaining between them. The CDR3 contains 15 residues. Germline loops: CDR1 SGHRS, CDR2 YFSETQ. The CDR3 region has the DNA TGCGCCAGCAGCTTGGATGCCACAGACCAAGAGACCCAGTACTTC. The encoded protein is CASSLDATDQETQYF.

The chain joins TRBV25-1 to TRBJ1-4; D gene unclear. The CDR3 is 12 amino acids. The germline CDR1 and CDR2 sequences are MGHDK and SYGVNS. Trimming pared 6 bases from V and 3 bases from J, leaving 5 bases between. Written as DNA, the CDR3 is TGTGCCAGCAGGGCACCTAATGAAAAACTGTTTTTT. It is translated as CASRAPNEKLFF. The full variable domain, with the rest looked up from reference TRBV25-1 and TRBJ1-4, is EADIYQTPRYLVIGTGKKITLECSQTMGHDKMYWYQQDPGMELHLIHYSYGVNSTEKGDLSSESTVSRIRTEHFPLTLESARPSHTSQYLCASRAPNEKLFFGSGTQLSVL.